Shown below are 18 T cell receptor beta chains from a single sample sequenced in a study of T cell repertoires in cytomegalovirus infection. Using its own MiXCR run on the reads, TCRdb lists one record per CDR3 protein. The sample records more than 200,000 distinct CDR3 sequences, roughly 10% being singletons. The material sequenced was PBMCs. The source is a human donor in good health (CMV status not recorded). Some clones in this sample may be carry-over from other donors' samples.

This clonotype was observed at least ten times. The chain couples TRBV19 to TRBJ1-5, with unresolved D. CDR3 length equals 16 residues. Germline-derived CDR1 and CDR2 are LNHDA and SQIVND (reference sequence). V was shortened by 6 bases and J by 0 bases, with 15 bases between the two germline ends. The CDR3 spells CASRSVGAYSNQPQHF. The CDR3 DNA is TGTGCCAGTAGAAGTGTCGGAGCCTATAGCAATCAGCCCCAGCATTTT.

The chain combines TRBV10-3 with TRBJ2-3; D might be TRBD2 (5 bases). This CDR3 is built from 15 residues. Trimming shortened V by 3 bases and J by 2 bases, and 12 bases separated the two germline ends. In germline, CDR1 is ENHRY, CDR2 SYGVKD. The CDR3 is CAISDLGDLTDTQYF. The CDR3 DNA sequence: TGTGCCATCAGTGACCTCGGGGATCTCACAGATACGCAGTATTTT.

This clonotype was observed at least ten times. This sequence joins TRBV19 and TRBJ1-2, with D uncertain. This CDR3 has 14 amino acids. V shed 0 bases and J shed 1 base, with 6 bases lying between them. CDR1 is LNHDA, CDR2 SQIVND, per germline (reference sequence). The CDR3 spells CASSIDGLNYGYTF. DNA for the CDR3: TGTGCCAGTAGTATAGATGGCCTTAACTATGGCTACACCTTC.

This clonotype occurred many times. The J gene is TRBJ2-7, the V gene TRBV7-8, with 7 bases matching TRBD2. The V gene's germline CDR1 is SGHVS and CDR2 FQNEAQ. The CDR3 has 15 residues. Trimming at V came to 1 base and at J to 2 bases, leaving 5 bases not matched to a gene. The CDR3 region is CASSLVGGGTYEQYF. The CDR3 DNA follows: TGTGCCAGCAGCTTAGTGGGGGGGGGAACCTACGAGCAGTACTTC.

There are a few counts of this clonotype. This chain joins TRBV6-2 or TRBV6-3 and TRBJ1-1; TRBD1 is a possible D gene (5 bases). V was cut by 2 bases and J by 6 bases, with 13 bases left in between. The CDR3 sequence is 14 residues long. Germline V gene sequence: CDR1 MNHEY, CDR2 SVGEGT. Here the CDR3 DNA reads TGTGCCAGCAGTTACGAGGGACGTAGGTCTGAAGCTTTCTTT. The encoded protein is CASSYEGRRSEAFF.

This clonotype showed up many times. The CDR3: CASSRGQDYEQYF. The CDR3 DNA follows: TGTGCCAGCAGCCGCGGACAGGATTACGAGCAGTACTTC. The V gene is TRBV11-2, the J gene TRBJ2-7, with 7 bases aligning to TRBD1. The CDR3 totals 13 residues. CDR1 and CDR2 (germline): SGHAT, FQNNGV. V gave up 5 bases and J gave up 4 bases; unmatched junction bases: 5.

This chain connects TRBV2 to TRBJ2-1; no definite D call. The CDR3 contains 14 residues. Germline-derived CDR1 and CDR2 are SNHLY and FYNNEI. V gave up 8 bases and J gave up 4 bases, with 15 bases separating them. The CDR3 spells CASGNFLPYNEQFF. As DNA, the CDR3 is TGTGCCAGCGGGAACTTTCTCCCGTACAATGAGCAGTTCTTC.

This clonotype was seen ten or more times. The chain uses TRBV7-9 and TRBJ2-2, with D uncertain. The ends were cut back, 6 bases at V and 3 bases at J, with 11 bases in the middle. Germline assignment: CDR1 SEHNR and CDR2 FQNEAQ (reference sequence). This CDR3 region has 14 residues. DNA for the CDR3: TGTGCCAGCAGGACGGACGGATACACCGGGGAGCTGTTTTTT. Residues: CASRTDGYTGELFF.

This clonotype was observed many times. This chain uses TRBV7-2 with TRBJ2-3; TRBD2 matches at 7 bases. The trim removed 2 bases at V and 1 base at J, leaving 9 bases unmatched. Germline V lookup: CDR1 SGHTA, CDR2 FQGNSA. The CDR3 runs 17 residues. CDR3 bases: TGTGCCAGCAGCTTATTGATTCCGGCGGGAGGCACAGATACGCAGTATTTT. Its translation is CASSLLIPAGGTDTQYF.

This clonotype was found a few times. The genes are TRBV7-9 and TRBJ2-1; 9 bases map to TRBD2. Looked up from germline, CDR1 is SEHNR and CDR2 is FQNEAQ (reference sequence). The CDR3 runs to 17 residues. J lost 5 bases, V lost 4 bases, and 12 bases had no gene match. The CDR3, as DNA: TGTGCCAGCAGCTCGACTAGCGGCCAATTCCGGAACAATGAGCAGTTCTTC. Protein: CASSSTSGQFRNNEQFF.

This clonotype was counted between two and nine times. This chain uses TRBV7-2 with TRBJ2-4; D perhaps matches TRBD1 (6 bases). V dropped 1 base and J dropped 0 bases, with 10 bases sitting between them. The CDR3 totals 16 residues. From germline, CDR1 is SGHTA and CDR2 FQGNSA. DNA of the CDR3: TGTGCCAGCAGCTTAGGGGCAGGGGCAGCCAAAAACATTCAGTACTTC. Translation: CASSLGAGAAKNIQYF.

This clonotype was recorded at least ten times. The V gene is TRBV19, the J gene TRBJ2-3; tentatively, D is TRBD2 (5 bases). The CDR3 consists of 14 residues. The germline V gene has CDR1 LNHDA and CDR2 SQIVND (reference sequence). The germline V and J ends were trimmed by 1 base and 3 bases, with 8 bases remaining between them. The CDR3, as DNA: TGTGCCAGTAGTATAGCCGGGGTGACAGATACGCAGTATTTT. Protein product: CASSIAGVTDTQYF.

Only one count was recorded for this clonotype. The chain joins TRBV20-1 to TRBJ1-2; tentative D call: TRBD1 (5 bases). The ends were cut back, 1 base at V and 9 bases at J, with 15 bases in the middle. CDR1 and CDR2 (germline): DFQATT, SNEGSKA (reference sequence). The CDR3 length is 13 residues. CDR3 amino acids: CSARGPGDKSYTF. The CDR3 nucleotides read TGCAGTGCTAGAGGCCCGGGGGATAAGAGCTACACCTTC.

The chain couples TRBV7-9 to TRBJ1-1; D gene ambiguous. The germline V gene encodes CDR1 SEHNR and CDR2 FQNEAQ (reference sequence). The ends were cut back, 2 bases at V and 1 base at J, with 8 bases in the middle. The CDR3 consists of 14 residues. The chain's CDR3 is CASSLNSANTEAFF. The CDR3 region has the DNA TGTGCCAGCAGCTTAAACTCTGCGAACACTGAAGCTTTCTTT.

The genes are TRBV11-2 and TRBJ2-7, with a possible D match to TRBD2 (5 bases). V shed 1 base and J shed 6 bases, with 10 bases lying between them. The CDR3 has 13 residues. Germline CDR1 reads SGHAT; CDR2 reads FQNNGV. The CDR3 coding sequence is TGTGCCAGCAGCTTAGGCGAGGGATCCGAGCAGTACTTC. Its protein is CASSLGEGSEQYF.

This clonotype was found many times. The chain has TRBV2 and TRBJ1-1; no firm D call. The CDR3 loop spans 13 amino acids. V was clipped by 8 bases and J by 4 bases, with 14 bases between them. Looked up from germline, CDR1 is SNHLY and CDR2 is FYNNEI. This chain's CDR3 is CASLPGAITEAFF. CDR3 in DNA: TGTGCCAGCTTGCCGGGCGCCATCACTGAAGCTTTCTTT.

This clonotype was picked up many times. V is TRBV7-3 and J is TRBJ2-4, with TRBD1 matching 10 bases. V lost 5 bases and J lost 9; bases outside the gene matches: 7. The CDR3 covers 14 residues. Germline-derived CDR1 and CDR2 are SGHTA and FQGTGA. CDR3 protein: CASSQGDRGAIQYF. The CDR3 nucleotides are TGTGCCAGCAGCCAAGGGGACAGGGGAGCCATTCAGTACTTC.

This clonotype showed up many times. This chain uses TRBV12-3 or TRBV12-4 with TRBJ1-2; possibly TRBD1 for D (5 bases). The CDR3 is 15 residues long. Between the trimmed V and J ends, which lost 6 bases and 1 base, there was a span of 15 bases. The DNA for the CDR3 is TGTGCCAGCAGCCAGGGACCTGGAAATAACTATGGCTACACCTTC. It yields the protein CASSQGPGNNYGYTF.